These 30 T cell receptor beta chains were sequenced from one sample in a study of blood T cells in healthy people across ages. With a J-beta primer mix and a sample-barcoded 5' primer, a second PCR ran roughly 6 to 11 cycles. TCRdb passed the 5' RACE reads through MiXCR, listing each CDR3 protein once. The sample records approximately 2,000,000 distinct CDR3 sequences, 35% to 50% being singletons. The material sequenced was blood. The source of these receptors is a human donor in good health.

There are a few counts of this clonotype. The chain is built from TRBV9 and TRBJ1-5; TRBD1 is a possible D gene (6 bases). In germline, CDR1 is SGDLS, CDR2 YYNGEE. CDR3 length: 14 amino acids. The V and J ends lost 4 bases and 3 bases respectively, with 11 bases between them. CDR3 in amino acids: CASSPRTDNQPQHF. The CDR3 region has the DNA TGTGCCAGCAGCCCGCGGACAGACAATCAGCCCCAGCATTTT.

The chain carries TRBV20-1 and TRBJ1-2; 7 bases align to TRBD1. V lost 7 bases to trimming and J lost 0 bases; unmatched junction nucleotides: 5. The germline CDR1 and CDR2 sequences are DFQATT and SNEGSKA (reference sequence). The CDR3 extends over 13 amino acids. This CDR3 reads CSVQTGANYGYTF. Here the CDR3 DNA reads TGCAGTGTCCAAACAGGGGCTAACTATGGCTACACCTTC.

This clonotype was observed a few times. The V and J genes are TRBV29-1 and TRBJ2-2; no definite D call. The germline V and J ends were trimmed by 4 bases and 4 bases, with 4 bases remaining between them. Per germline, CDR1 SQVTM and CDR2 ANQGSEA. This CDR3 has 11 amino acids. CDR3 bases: TGCAGCGTTGGAGCCACCGGGGAGCTGTTTTTT. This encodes CSVGATGELFF.

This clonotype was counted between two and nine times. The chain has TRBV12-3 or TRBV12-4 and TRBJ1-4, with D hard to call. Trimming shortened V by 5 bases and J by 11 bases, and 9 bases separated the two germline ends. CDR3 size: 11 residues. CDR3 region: CASSPGRKLFF. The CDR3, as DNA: TGTGCCAGCAGTCCAGGAAGGAAACTGTTTTTT.

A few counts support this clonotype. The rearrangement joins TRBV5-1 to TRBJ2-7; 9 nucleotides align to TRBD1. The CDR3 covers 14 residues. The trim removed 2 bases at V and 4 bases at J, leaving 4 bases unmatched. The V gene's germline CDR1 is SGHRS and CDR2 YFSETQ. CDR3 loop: CASSFTGQGYEQYF. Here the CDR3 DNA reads TGCGCCAGCAGCTTTACGGGACAGGGTTACGAGCAGTACTTC. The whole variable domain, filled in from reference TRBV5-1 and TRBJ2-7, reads KAGVTQTPRYLIKTRGQQVTLSCSPISGHRSVSWYQQTPGQGLQFLFEYFSETQRNKGNFPGRFSGRQFSNSRSEMNVSTLELGDSALYLCASSFTGQGYEQYFGPGTRLTVT.

For the CDR3, the DNA is TGTGCCAGCAGTTACTCGACAGGGGAGTACACCGGGGAGCTGTTTTTT. This translates into CASSYSTGEYTGELFF. The chain has TRBV6-5 and TRBJ2-2, with 8 bases identical to TRBD1. The germline V gene has CDR1 MNHEY and CDR2 SVGAGI. The CDR3 totals 16 residues. V lost 0 bases, J lost 3 bases, and 3 bases stayed unmatched.

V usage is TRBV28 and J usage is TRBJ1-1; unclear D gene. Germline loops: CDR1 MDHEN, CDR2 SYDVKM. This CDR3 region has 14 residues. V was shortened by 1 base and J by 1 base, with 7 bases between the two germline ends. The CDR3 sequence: CASSLYGWNTEAFF. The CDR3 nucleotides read TGTGCCAGCAGTTTATATGGGTGGAACACTGAAGCTTTCTTT. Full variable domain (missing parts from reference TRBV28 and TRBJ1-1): DVKVTQSSRYLVKRTGEKVFLECVQDMDHENMFWYRQDPGLGLRLIYFSYDVKMKEKGDIPEGYSVSREKKERFSLILESASTNQTSMYLCASSLYGWNTEAFFGQGTRLTVV.

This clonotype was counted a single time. The CDR3, as DNA: TGTGCCAGCAGCGTAGCTAGTGGGACAGGGGCCGATCAAGAGACCCAGTACTTC. Translation: CASSVASGTGADQETQYF. The chain links TRBV9 to TRBJ2-5, with TRBD1 matching 10 bases. CDR1 and CDR2 (germline): SGDLS, YYNGEE. J was trimmed by 2 bases and V by 0 bases; bases with no gene match: 10. This CDR3 contains 18 residues.

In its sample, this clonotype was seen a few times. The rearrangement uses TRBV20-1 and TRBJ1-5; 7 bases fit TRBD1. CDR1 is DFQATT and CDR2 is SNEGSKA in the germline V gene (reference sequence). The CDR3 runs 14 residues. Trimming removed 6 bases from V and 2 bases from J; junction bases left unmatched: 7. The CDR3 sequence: CSAHRGSGNQPQHF. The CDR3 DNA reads TGCAGTGCGCACAGGGGATCGGGCAATCAGCCCCAGCATTTT.

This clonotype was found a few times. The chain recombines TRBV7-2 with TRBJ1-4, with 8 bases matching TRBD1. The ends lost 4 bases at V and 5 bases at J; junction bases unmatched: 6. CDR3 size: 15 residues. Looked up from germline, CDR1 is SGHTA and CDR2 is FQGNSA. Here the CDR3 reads CASSSRGLGNEKLFF. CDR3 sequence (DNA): TGTGCCAGCAGCTCCAGGGGGCTGGGGAATGAAAAACTGTTTTTT.

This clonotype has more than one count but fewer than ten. The CDR3 DNA reads TGCAGCGCCGATATCCGGGGCGTTAATGAAAAACTGTTTTTT. It yields the protein CSADIRGVNEKLFF. The rearrangement uses TRBV29-1 and TRBJ1-4; a possible D gene is TRBD1 (5 bases). Trimming removed 7 bases from V and 4 bases from J, with 16 bases in between. CDR1 is SQVTM and CDR2 is ANQGSEA in the germline V gene. This CDR3 region has 14 residues.

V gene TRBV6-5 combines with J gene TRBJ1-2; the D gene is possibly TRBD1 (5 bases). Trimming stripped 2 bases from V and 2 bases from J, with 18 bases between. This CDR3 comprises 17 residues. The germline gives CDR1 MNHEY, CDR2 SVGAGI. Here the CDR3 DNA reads TGTGCCAGCAGTTACGGGTACAGGTCTACAATCAACTATGGCTACACCTTC. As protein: CASSYGYRSTINYGYTF.

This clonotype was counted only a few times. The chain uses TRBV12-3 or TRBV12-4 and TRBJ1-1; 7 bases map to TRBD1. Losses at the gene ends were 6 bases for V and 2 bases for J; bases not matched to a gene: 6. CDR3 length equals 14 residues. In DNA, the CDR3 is TGTGCCAGCAGCATTTACAGGGGCAACACTGAAGCTTTCTTT. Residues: CASSIYRGNTEAFF.

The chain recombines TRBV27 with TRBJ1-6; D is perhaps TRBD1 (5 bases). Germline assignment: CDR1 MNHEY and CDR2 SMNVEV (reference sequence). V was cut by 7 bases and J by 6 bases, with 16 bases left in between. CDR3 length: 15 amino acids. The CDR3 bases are TGTGCCAGCAAAGCTCAGGGACCCCTTAATTCACCCCTCCACTTT. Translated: CASKAQGPLNSPLHF.

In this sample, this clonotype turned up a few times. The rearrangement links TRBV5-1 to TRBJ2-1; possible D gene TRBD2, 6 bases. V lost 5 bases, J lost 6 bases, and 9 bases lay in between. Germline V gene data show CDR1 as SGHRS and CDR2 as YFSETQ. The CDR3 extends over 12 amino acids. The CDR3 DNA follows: TGCGCCAGCAGGGAGGGCCCCAATGAGCAGTTCTTC. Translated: CASREGPNEQFF.

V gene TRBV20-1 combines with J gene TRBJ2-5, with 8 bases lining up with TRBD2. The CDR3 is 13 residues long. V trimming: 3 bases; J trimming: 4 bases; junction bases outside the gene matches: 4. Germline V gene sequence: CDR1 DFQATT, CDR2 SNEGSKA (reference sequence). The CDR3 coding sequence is TGCAGTGCTAGTCGGGGGGGCCGAGAGACCCAGTACTTC. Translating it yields CSASRGGRETQYF.

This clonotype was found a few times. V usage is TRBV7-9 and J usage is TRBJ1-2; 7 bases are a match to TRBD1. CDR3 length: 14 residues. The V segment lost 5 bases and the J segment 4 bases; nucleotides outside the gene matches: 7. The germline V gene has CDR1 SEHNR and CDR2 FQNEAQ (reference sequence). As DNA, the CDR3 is TGTGCCAGCAGCCCGGACAGGCCCATCTATGGCTACACCTTC. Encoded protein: CASSPDRPIYGYTF.

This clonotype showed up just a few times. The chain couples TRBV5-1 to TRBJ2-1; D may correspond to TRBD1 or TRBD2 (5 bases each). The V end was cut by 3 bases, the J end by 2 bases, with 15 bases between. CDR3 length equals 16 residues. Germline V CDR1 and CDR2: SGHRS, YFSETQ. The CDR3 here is CASSSGLHGPYNEQFF. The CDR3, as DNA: TGCGCCAGCAGCTCGGGGCTCCACGGCCCCTACAATGAGCAGTTCTTC.

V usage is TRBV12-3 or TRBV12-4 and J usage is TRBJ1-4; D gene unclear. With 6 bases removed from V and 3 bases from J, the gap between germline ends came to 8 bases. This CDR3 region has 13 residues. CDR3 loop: CASRIDPNEKLFF. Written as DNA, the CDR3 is TGTGCCAGCAGAATTGACCCTAATGAAAAACTGTTTTTT.

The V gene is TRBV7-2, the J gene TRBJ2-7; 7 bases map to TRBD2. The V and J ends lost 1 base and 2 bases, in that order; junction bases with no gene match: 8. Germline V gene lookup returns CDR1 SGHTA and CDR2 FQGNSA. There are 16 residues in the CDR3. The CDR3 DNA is TGTGCCAGCAGCTTAGTGCCGAGCGGGGATACCTACGAGCAGTACTTC. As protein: CASSLVPSGDTYEQYF. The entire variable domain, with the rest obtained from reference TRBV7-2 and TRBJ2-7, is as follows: GAGVSQSPSNKVTEKGKDVELRCDPISGHTALYWYRQSLGQGLEFLIYFQGNSAPDKSGLPSDRFSAERTGGSVSTLTIQRTQQEDSAVYLCASSLVPSGDTYEQYFGPGTRLTVT.

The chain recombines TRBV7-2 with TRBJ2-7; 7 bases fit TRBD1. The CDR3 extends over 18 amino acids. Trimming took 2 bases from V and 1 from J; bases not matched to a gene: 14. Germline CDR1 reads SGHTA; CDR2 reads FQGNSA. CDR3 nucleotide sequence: TGTGCCAGCAGCTTAAGCCCGGCGACAGGGTCCTTTTCCTACGAGCAGTACTTC. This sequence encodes CASSLSPATGSFSYEQYF.

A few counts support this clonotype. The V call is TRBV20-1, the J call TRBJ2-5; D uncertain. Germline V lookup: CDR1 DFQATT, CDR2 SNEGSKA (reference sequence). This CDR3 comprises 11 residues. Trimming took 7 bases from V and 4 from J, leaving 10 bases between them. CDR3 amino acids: CSVIPLETQYF. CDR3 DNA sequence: TGCAGTGTGATTCCCTTAGAGACCCAGTACTTC.

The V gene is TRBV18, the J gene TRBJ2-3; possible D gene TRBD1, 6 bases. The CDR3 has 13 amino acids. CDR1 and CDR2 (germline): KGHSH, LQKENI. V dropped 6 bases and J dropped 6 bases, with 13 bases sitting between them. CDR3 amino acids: CASSRSTGDTQYF. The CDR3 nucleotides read TGTGCCAGCTCCCGGTCCACAGGGGATACGCAGTATTTT.

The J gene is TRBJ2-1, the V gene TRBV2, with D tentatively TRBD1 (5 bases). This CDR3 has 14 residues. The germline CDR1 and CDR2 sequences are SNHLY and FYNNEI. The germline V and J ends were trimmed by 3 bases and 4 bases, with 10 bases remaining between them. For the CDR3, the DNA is TGTGCCAGCAGTGACGTGGGGCCATACAATGAGCAGTTCTTC. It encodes CASSDVGPYNEQFF. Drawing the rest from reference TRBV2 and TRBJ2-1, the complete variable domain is EPEVTQTPSHQVTQMGQEVILRCVPISNHLYFYWYRQILGQKVEFLVSFYNNEISEKSEIFDDQFSVERPDGSNFTLKIRSTKLEDSAMYFCASSDVGPYNEQFFGPGTRLTVL.

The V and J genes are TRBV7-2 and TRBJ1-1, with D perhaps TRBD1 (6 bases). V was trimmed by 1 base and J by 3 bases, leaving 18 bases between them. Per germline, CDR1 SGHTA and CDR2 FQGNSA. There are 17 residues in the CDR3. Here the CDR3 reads CASSLGSGTPRDTEAFF. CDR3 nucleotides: TGTGCCAGCAGCTTAGGGTCCGGGACACCAAGGGACACTGAAGCTTTCTTT.

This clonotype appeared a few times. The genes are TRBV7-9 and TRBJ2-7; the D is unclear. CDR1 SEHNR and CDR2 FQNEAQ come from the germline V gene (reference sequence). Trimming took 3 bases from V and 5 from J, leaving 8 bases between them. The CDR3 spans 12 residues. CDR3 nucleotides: TGTGCCAGCAGCTTTGGGTTGGACGAGCAGTACTTC. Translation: CASSFGLDEQYF.

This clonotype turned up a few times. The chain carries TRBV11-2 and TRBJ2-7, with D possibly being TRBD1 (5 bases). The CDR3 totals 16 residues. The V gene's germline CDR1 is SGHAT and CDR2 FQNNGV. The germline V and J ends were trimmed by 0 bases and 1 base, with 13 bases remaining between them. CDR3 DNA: TGTGCCAGCAGCTTAGAAGGGGTGCATGTTTCCTACGAGCAGTACTTC. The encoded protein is CASSLEGVHVSYEQYF.

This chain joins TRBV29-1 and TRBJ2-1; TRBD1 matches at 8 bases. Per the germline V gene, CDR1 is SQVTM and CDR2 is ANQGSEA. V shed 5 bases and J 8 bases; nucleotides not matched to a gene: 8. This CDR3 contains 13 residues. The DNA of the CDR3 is TGCAGCGTTAGTCCCGGACAGGGCGATGAGCAGTTCTTC. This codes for CSVSPGQGDEQFF.

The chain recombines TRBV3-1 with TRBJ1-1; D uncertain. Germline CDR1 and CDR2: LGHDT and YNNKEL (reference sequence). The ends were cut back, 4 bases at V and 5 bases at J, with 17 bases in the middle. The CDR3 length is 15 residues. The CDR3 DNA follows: TGTGCCAGCAGCCTAGGGAGGGTGATTGGGACTGAAGCTTTCTTT. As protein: CASSLGRVIGTEAFF. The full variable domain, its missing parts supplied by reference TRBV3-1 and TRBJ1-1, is DTAVSQTPKYLVTQMGNDKSIKCEQNLGHDTMYWYKQDSKKFLKIMFSYNNKELIINETVPNRFSPKSPDKAHLNLHINSLELGDSAVYFCASSLGRVIGTEAFFGQGTRLTVV.

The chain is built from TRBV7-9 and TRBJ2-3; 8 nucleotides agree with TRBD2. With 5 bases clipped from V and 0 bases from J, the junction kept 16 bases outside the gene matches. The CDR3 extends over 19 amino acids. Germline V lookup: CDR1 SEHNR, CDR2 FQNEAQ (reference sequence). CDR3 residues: CASSGEVAGSPPSTDTQYF. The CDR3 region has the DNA TGTGCCAGCAGCGGCGAAGTAGCGGGGTCCCCTCCTAGCACAGATACGCAGTATTTT.